This T cell receptor beta chain is drawn from a study of spatial heterogeneity in lung cancer. In the library, each TCR cDNA molecule bore its own unique molecular identifier. TCRdb reprocessed the 5' RACE reads via MiXCR and lists one record per CDR3 protein. Of roughly 110,000 distinct CDR3 sequences listed, about 10% are singletons. The CDR3 has 13 amino acids. V was trimmed by 5 bases and J by 4 bases, leaving 12 bases between them. Germline assignment: CDR1 SQVTM and CDR2 ANQGSEA. Many counts were recorded for this clonotype. Time point of the sample: blood at routine non-recurrence follow-up after resection. Extraction of whole RNA from tumor, nontumor lung or frozen PBMC preceded unsorted sequencing.

This clonotype was obtained from a female donor with early-stage non-small cell lung cancer. V gene TRBV29-1 combines with J gene TRBJ1-5, with D possibly being TRBD1 (5 bases). This material consisted of PBMCs, taken at follow-up. The CDR3 DNA reads as TGCAGCGTTTCTGGGGGAGAAAATCAGCCCCAGCATTTT. Protein sequence: CSVSGGENQPQHF. Full variable domain (missing parts from reference TRBV29-1 and TRBJ1-5): SAVISQKPSRDICQRGTSLTIQCQVDSQVTMMFWYRQQPGQSLTLIATANQGSEATYESGFVIDKFPISRPNLTFSTLTVSNMSPEDSSIYLCSVSGGENQPQHFGDGTRLSIL.